Listed below are T cell receptor beta chains from one sample, sequenced in a study of cytomegalovirus exposure and HLA in healthy donors. Sequencing was performed with immunoSEQ multiplex PCR; in TCRdb, only in-frame clones are kept and a portion is missing. The table lists about 70,000 clones, just over 85% of them singletons. Sequenced material: PBMCs. These receptors originate from a woman in her thirties in good health and CMV-seronegative. The CDR3 runs from the conserved cysteine through the conserved F or W. The order of the fields is clone size, J gene, V gene, D gene, CDR3 DNA, CDR3 protein. A D gene is named only where the DNA matches it firmly. The listing skips clone size in some rows; elsewhere it reads once, few, many or a size class.

>once|TRBJ2-1|TRBV27|TRBD2
TGTGCCAGCAGTCCGGGACTAGCGGGAGTTATCCCCTACAATGAGCAGTTCTTC
CASSPGLAGVIPYNEQFF
>NA|TRBJ1-2|TRBV7-9|NA
TGTGCCAGCAGCCTGGACAGCTACTATGGCTACACCTTC
CASSLDSYYGYTF
>NA|TRBJ2-3|TRBV6-5|TRBD2
TGTGCCAGCAGGACTAGCGGGAGCGCAGATACGCAGTATTTT
CASRTSGSADTQYF
>NA|TRBJ1-1|TRBV27|NA
TGTGCCAGCAGTTTACTGGCAGGCTCGAACACTGAAGCTTTCTTT
CASSLLAGSNTEAFF
>NA|TRBJ1-2|TRBV7-9|TRBD1
TGTTCCAGCAGCTTAGAAAGGACAGGGGCTGGCTACACCTTC
CSSSLERTGAGYTF
>NA|TRBJ1-5|TRBV7-2|NA
TGTGCCAGCAGCCCGGGAGGGGCAAGCAATCAGCCCCAGCATTTT
CASSPGGASNQPQHF
>NA|TRBJ2-7|TRBV6-6|NA
TGTGCCAGCAGTTACTCGGCAGGGAACGAGCAGTACTTC
CASSYSAGNEQYF
>NA|TRBJ2-1|TRBV29-1|TRBD2
TGCAGCGCGGCCCCCCCGGGAGGGCCCTACAATGAGCAGTTCTTC
CSAAPPGGPYNEQFF
>NA|TRBJ1-4|TRBV2|TRBD1
TGTGCCAGCAGCGGAGGGGGCTCCAATGAAAAACTGTTTTTT
CASSGGGSNEKLFF
>NA|TRBJ1-3|TRBV5-6|NA
TGTGCCAGCAGCTCGTCCGGGTCTCTCTCTGGAAACACCATATATTTT
CASSSSGSLSGNTIYF
>NA|TRBJ2-3|TRBV30|TRBD2
TGTGCCTGGAGTAGAGCGGGAGGACGGTCAGATACGCAGTATTTT
CAWSRAGGRSDTQYF
>NA|TRBJ2-7|TRBV27|TRBD2
TGTGCCAGCACCGGGACTAGCACCGAGCAGTACTTC
CASTGTSTEQYF
>NA|TRBJ2-5|TRBV5-6|NA
TGTGCCAGCAGCTTGGAATCATACCAAGAGACCCAGTACTTC
CASSLESYQETQYF
>NA|TRBJ2-7|TRBV19|TRBD1
TGTGCCAGTAGTATAGGACGACAGGGTGGGGAGCAGTACTTC
CASSIGRQGGEQYF
>NA|TRBJ2-4|TRBV5-6|NA
TGTGCTACCCGGCGGGCCCTAGCCAAAAACATTCAGTACTTC
CATRRALAKNIQYF
>NA|TRBJ1-5|TRBV6-6|TRBD1
TGTGCCAGCAATTCACAGGGGAATCAGCCCCAGCATTTT
CASNSQGNQPQHF
>NA|TRBJ2-3|TRBV9|NA
TGTGCCAGCAGCGCAGGGAGCACAGATACGCAGTATTTT
CASSAGSTDTQYF
>NA|TRBJ2-3|TRBV10-1|TRBD1
TGCGCCAGCAGTGCGGACAGGGCCAGAGATACGCAGTATTTT
CASSADRARDTQYF
>NA|TRBJ2-2|TRBV5-1|TRBD2
TGCGCCAGCAGCGAAGGCGGGAGGCCGAACACCGGGGAGCTGTTTTTT
CASSEGGRPNTGELFF
>few|TRBJ1-5|TRBV28|NA
TGTGCCAGCAGGGATACTAATTCCAATCAGCCCCAGCATTTT
CASRDTNSNQPQHF
>NA|TRBJ2-7|TRBV19|TRBD2
TGTGCCAGTAGTATGCGAGCGGGAGAGAGCTACGAGCAGTACTTC
CASSMRAGESYEQYF
>NA|TRBJ2-7|TRBV18|NA
TGTGCCAGCCGAGGACCTAGCTTAGACGAGCAGTACTTC
CASRGPSLDEQYF
>once|TRBJ2-3|TRBV5-1|NA
TGCGCCAGCAGCCCCCGGGCTAGCGTTGAAGATACGCAGTATTTT
CASSPRASVEDTQYF
>NA|TRBJ1-2|TRBV10-3|NA
TGTGCCATCAGTGAGAAGGGGCCTCGGGATGGCTACACCTTC
CAISEKGPRDGYTF
>NA|TRBJ2-7|TRBV4-1|NA
TGCGCCAGCAGCCAAGATCTGTATCACGAGCAGTACTTC
CASSQDLYHEQYF
>NA|TRBJ2-3|TRBV6-1|NA
TGTGCCAGCAGTGAATTCGTGGGCAGAACAGATACGCAGTATTTT
CASSEFVGRTDTQYF
>once|TRBJ2-3|TRBV28|TRBD1
TGTGCCAGCAGTTTGGCAAGGACAGGGTCAGATACGCAGTATTTT
CASSLARTGSDTQYF
>NA|TRBJ2-7|TRBV4-3|TRBD2
TGCGCCAGCAGCCAAGAACAGAGCGGGAGGGCCCTTGGCTACGAGCAGTACTTC
CASSQEQSGRALGYEQYF
>NA|TRBJ2-6|TRBV14|TRBD1
TGTGCCAGCAGCCAGGGACCGGGACAGACCGGCTCTGGGGCCAACGTCCTGACTTTC
CASSQGPGQTGSGANVLTF
>NA|TRBJ2-7|TRBV12-2|NA
TGTGCAAGTCGCTTGGTGTTTCGGACTGGCTACGAGCAGTACTTC
CASRLVFRTGYEQYF
>NA|TRBJ2-7|TRBV5-1|NA
TGCGCCAGCAGCCGCGATGGAGGGGACGAGCAGTACTTC
CASSRDGGDEQYF
>NA|TRBJ2-7|TRBV15|TRBD1
TGTGCCACCAGCGCCCGAACAGGGGGACCTCTACCCTCCTACGAGCAGTACTTC
CATSARTGGPLPSYEQYF
>NA|TRBJ2-7|TRBV5-1|TRBD1
TGCGCCAGCAGCTTGGGCGGACAGGTCCACGAGCAGTACTTC
CASSLGGQVHEQYF
>NA|TRBJ1-3|TRBV9|TRBD1
TGTGCCAGTAACAAGGGGGCGGTGGAGGACACCATATATTTT
CASNKGAVEDTIYF
>NA|TRBJ2-3|TRBV19|TRBD2
TGTGCCAGTAGTCCTAACCCTAGCGGAGGCACAGATACGCAGTATTTT
CASSPNPSGGTDTQYF
>NA|TRBJ1-3|TRBV7-6|NA
TGTGCCAGCAGCCTGGGACACCTCTCTGGAAACACCATATATTTT
CASSLGHLSGNTIYF
>once|TRBJ2-3|TRBV7-2|TRBD2
TGTGCCAGCAGCCCCGGACTAGACGGCAATACGCAGTATTTT
CASSPGLDGNTQYF
>NA|TRBJ1-6|TRBV25-1|NA
TGTGCCAGCAAGACGGAGGGGAAGGGCAATTCACCCCTCCACTTT
CASKTEGKGNSPLHF
>NA|TRBJ2-2|TRBV19|NA
TGTGCCAGTAGTTTACTAGCGATGGGGGCCCCCGGGGAGCTGTTTTTT
CASSLLAMGAPGELFF
>NA|TRBJ2-1|TRBV5-4|TRBD2
TGTGCCAGCAGCCCGTTAGCGGGAGGCCCTCCTTTAAGCTCCTACAATGAGCAGTTCTTC
CASSPLAGGPPLSSYNEQFF
>NA|TRBJ1-1|TRBV28|TRBD1
TGTGCCAGCAGAATTTCCGGGACAGGGGGCTTCACTGAAGCTTTCTTT
CASRISGTGGFTEAFF
>NA|TRBJ2-2|TRBV19|NA
TGTGCCAGTAACCCCCGTGAGTCCCCGGGGGAGCTGTTTTTT
CASNPRESPGELFF
>NA|TRBJ2-5|TRBV5-3|NA
TGTGCCAGAAGCCTCTCGGCCTCGGGGGAGCAGTACTTC
CARSLSASGEQYF
>NA|TRBJ2-3|TRBV28|NA
TGTGCCAGCAGTGGAGGGGGCACAGATACGCAGTATTTT
CASSGGGTDTQYF
>NA|TRBJ1-2|TRBV28|NA
TGTGCCAGCAGTCTCCTGGAACGCGTCCTAGGTGGCTACACCTTC
CASSLLERVLGGYTF
>NA|TRBJ1-5|TRBV6-6|TRBD1
TGTGCCAGCACCGGGACAGGGTGGGTCGATCAGCCCCAGCATTTT
CASTGTGWVDQPQHF
>NA|TRBJ2-2|TRBV11-3|TRBD2
TGTGCCAGCAGCCGGGGGGGAGGGCGGGAGCGCACCGGGGAGCTGTTTTTT
CASSRGGGRERTGELFF
>NA|TRBJ1-1|TRBV25-1|TRBD1
TGTGCCAGCAGTTTGGATCCAGGGGGCATTGGCACTGAAGCTTTCTTT
CASSLDPGGIGTEAFF